The T cell receptor (beta chain) described here comes from a study of early T cells in non-severe SARS-CoV-2 infection. In the study overall: Sequencing input comprised bulk RNA from unsorted whole blood; chain pairing was not available. Findings of the study overall: In VDJdb matching, anti-spike CD8 responses were favored while private and CD4 specificities went missing.

The V gene's germline CDR1 is MNHNY and CDR2 SVGAGI (reference sequence). V gave up 6 bases and J gave up 8 bases, with 16 bases separating them. This CDR3 is built from 14 residues. Each single cDNA molecule received a unique molecular identifier. In TCRdb, the 5' RACE reads were re-called with MiXCR into one record per CDR3 protein. The profile shows tens of thousands of distinct CDR3 sequences, more than 10% of them singletons. This clonotype was counted only a few times. Its antigen is undetermined. This chain joins TRBV6-6 and TRBJ1-4; D possibly corresponds to TRBD1 (5 bases). The sample consisted of whole blood. The clonotype originates from an adult who was a healthcare worker with PCR-confirmed SARS-CoV-2 infection or an uninfected control (not recorded which). CDR3 residues: CASSRTGEGEKLFF. CDR3 coding DNA: TGTGCCAGCAGCCGCACCGGGGAGGGGGAAAAACTGTTTTTT.